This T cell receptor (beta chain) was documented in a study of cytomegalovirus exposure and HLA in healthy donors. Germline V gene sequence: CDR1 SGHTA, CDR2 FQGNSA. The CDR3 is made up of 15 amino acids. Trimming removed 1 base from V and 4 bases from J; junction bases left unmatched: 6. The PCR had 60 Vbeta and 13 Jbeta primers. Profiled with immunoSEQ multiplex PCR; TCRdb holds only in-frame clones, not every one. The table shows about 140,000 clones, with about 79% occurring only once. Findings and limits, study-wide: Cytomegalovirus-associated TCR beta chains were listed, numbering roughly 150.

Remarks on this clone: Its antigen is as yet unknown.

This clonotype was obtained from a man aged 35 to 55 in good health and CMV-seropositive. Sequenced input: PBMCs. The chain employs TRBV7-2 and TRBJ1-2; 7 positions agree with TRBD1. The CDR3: CASSLEIGGAYGYTF. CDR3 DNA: TGTGCCAGCAGCTTAGAGATAGGGGGCGCCTATGGCTACACCTTC.